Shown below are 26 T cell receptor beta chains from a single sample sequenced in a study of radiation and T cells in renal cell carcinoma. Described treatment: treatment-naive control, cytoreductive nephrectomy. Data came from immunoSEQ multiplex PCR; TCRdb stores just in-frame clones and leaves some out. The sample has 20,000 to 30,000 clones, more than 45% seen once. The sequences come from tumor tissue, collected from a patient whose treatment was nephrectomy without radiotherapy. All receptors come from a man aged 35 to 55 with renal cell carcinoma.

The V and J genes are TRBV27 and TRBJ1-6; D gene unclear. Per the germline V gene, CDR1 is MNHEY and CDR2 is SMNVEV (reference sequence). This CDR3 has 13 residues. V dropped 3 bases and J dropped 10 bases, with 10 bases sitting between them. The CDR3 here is CASSFGENSPLHF. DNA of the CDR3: TGTGCCAGCAGTTTCGGTGAAAACTCACCCCTCCACTTT.

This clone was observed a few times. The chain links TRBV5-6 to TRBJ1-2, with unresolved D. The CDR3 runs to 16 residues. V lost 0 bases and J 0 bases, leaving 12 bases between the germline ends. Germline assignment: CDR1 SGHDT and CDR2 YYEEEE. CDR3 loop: CASSLDYGWTNYGYTF. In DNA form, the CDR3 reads TGTGCCAGCAGCTTGGATTACGGGTGGACTAACTATGGCTACACCTTC.

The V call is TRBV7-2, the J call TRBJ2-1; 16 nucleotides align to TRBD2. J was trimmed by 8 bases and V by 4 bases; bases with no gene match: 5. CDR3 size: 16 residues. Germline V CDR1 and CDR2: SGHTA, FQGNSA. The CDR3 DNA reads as TGTGCCAGCAGCTCTCCGGGACTAGCGGGAGGGGATGAGCAGTTCTTC. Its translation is CASSSPGLAGGDEQFF. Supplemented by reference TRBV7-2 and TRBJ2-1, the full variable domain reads GAGVSQSPSNKVTEKGKDVELRCDPISGHTALYWYRQSLGQGLEFLIYFQGNSAPDKSGLPSDRFSAERTGGSVSTLTIQRTQQEDSAVYLCASSSPGLAGGDEQFFGPGTRLTVL.

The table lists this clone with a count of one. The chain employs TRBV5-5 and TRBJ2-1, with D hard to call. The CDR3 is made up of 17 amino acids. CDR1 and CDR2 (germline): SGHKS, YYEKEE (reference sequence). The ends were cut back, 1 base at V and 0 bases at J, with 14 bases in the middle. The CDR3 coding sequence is TGTGCCAGCAGCTTGTACCCTGGCTCTGGCTCCTACAATGAGCAGTTCTTC. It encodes CASSLYPGSGSYNEQFF.

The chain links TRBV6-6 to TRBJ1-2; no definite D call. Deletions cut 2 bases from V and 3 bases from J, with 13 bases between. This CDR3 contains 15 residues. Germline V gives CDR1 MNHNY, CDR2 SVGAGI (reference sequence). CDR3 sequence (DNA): TGTGCCAGCAGTTACGGGTCCCTGAGCGACTATGGCTACACCTTC. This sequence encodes CASSYGSLSDYGYTF.

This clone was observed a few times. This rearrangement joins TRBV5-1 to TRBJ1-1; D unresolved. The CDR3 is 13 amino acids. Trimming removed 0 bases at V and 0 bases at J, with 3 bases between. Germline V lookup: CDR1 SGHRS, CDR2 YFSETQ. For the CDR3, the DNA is TGCGCCAGCAGCTTGGAAATGAACACTGAAGCTTTCTTT. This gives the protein CASSLEMNTEAFF.

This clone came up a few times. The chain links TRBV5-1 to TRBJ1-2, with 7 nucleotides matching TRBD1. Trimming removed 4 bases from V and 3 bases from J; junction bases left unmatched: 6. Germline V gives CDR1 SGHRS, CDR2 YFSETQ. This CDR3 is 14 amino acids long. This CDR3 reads CASSPRGTDYGYTF. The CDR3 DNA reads TGCGCCAGCAGCCCCCGGGGGACAGACTATGGCTACACCTTC.

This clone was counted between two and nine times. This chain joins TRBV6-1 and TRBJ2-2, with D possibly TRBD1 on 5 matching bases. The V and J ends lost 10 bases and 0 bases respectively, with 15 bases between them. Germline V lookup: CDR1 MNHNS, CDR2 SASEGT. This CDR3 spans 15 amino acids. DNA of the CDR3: TGTGCCACACCTCTCTCCAGGGCGAACACCGGGGAGCTGTTTTTT. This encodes CATPLSRANTGELFF.

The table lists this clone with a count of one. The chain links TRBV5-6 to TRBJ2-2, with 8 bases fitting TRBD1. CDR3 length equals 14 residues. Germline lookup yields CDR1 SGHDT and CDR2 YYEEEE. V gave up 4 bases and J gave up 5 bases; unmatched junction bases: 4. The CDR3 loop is CASSQDRATGELFF. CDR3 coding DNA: TGTGCCAGCAGCCAGGACAGGGCGACCGGGGAGCTGTTTTTT.

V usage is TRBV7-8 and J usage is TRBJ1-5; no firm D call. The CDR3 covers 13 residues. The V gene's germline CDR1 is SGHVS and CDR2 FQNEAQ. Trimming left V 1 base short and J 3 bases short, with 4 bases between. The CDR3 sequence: CASSLGVNQPQHF. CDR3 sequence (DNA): TGTGCCAGCAGCTTAGGGGTCAATCAGCCCCAGCATTTT.

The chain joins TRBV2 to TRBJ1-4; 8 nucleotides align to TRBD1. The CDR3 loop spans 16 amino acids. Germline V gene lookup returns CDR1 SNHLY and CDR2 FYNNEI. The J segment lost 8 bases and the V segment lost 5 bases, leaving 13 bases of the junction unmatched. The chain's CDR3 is CASSIPSTGGGEKLFF. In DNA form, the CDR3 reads TGTGCCAGCAGTATTCCTTCAACAGGGGGAGGAGAAAAACTGTTTTTT.

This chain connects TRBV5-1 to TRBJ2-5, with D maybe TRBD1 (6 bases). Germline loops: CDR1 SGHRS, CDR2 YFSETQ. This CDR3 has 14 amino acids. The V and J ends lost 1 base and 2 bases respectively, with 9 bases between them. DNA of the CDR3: TGCGCCAGCAGCTTGTTGACAGGACAAGAGACCCAGTACTTC. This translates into CASSLLTGQETQYF.

CDR3 sequence: CASSRAPGQTYEQYF. Here the CDR3 DNA reads TGCGCCAGCAGCCGAGCCCCGGGACAAACCTACGAGCAGTACTTC. J is TRBJ2-7 and V is TRBV4-1, with a weak D call TRBD1 (6 bases). Germline V gene lookup returns CDR1 MGHRA and CDR2 YSYEKL. CDR3 size: 15 residues. V was pared by 4 bases and J by 2 bases, with 15 bases between.

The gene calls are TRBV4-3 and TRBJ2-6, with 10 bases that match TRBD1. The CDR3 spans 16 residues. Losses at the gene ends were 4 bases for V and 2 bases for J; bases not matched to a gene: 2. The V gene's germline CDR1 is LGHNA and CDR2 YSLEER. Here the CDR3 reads CASSRDRGAGANVLTF. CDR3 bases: TGCGCCAGCAGCCGGGACAGGGGTGCTGGGGCCAACGTCCTGACTTTC.

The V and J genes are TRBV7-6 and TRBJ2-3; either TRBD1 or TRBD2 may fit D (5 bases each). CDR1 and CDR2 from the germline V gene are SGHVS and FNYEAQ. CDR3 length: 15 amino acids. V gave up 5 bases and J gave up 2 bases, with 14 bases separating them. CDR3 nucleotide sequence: TGTGCCAGCAGCCGTTGGGGCGGGTCCACAGATACGCAGTATTTT. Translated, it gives CASSRWGGSTDTQYF.

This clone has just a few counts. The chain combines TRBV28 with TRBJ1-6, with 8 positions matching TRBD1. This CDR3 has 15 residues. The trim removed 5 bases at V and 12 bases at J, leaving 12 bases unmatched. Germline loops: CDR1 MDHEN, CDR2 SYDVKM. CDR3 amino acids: CASSSVTGGSEPLHF. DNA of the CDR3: TGTGCCAGCAGTAGCGTAACAGGGGGGTCCGAACCCCTCCACTTT.

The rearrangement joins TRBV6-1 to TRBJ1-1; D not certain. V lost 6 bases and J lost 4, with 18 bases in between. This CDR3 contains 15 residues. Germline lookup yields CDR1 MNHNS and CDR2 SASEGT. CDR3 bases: TGTGCCAGCAGGCCGGCCCTGGGCTCGAGCACTGAAGCTTTCTTT. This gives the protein CASRPALGSSTEAFF.

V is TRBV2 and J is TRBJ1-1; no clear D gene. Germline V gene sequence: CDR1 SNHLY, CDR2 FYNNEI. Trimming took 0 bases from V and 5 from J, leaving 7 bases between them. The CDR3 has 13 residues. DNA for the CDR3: TGTGCCAGCAGTGAAGCCGTGGAAACTGAAGCTTTCTTT. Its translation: CASSEAVETEAFF.

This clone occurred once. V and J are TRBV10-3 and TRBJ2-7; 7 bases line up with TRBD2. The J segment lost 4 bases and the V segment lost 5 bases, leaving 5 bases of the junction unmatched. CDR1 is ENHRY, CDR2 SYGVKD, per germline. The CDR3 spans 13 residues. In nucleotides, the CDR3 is TGTGCCATCAGTCGACTAGCTCGGTACGAGCAGTACTTC. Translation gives CAISRLARYEQYF.

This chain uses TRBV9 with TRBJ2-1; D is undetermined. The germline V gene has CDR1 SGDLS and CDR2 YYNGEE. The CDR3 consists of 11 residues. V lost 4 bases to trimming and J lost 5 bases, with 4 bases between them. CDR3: CASSSNNEQFF. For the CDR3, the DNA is TGTGCCAGCAGCTCGAACAATGAGCAGTTCTTC.

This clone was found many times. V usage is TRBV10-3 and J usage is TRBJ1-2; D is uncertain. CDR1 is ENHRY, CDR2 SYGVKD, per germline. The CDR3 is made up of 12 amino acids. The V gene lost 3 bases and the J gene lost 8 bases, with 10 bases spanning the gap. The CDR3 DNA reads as TGTGCCATCAGTGATCTTGGTCGCGGCTACACCTTC. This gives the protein CAISDLGRGYTF.

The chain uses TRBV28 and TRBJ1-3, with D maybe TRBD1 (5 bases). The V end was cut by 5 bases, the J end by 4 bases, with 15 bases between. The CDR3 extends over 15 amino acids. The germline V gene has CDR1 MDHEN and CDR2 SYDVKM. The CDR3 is CASSRPEGSGNTIYF. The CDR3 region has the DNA TGTGCCAGCAGTAGGCCCGAGGGGTCCGGAAACACCATATATTTT.

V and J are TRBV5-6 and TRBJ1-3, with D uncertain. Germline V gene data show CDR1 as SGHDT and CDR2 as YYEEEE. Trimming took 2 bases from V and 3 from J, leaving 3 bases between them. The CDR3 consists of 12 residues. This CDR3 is CASSFGGNTIYF. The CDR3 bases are TGTGCCAGCAGCTTCGGTGGAAACACCATATATTTT.

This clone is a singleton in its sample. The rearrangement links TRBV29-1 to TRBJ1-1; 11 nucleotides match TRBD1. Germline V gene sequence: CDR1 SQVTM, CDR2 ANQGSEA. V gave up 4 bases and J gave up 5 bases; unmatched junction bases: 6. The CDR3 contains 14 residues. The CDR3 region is CSVVSGTGGTEAFF. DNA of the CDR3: TGCAGCGTTGTTTCCGGGACAGGGGGAACTGAAGCTTTCTTT.

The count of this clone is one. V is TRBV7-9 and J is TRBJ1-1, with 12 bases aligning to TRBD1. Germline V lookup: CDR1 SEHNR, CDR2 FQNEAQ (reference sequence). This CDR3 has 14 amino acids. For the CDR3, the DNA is TGTGTCCCGGGACAGGGGGCACCGGGTACTGAAGCTTTCTTT. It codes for CVPGQGAPGTEAFF.

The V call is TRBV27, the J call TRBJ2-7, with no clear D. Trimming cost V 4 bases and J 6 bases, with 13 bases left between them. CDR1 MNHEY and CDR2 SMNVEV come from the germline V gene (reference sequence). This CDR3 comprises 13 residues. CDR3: CASSSYPTPEQYV. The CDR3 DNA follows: TGTGCCAGCAGTTCATACCCGACCCCCGAGCAGTACGTC.